There are a few counts of the clone carrying this T cell receptor beta chain. Its antigen remains unidentified. The sample originates from a study of CD8 T cells in ankylosing spondylitis. A quantitative 5'-RACE method, one with molecular barcodes, was used to make TCR beta libraries. TCRdb redid the calling of the 5' RACE reads with MiXCR, one entry per CDR3 protein. Of about 240,000 distinct CDR3 sequences listed, 7.5% to 9% are singletons. Study results and caveats: Ankylosing spondylitis blood seemed to carry a telltale TCR beta motif made of under 10 highly homologous variants.

CDR3 length: 13 amino acids. The V segment lost 3 bases and the J segment 13 bases; nucleotides outside the gene matches: 10. The V gene's germline CDR1 is LGHDT and CDR2 YNNKEL (reference sequence). The receptor's source is a male donor with ankylosing spondylitis or in good health (not recorded which). The V gene is TRBV3-1, the J gene TRBJ1-2; 8 nucleotides line up with TRBD1. Sequencing was done on a sample of blood, either unsorted or a sorted T cell fraction (not recorded which). CDR3 DNA: TGTGCCAGCAGCCACGACAGGGGTTACGGATGCACCTTC. This sequence encodes CASSHDRGYGCTF.